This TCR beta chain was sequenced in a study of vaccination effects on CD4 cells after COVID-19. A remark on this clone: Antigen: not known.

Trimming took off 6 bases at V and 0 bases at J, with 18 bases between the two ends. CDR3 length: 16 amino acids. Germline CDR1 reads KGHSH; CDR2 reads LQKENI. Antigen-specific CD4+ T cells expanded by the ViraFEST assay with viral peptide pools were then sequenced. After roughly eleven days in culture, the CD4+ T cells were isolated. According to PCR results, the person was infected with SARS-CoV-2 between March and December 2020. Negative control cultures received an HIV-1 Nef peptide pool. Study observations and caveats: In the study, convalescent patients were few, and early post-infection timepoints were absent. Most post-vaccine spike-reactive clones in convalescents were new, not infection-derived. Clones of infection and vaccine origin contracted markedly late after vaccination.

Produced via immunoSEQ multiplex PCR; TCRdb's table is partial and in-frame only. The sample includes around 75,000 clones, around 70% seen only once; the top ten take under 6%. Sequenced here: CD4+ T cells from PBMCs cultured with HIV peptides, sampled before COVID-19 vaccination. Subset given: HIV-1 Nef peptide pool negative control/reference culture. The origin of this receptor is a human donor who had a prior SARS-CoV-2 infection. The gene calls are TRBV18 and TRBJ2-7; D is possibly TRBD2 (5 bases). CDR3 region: CASSGYWASSSYEQYF. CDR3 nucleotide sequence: TGTGCCAGCTCTGGGTATTGGGCTAGCAGCTCCTACGAGCAGTACTTC.